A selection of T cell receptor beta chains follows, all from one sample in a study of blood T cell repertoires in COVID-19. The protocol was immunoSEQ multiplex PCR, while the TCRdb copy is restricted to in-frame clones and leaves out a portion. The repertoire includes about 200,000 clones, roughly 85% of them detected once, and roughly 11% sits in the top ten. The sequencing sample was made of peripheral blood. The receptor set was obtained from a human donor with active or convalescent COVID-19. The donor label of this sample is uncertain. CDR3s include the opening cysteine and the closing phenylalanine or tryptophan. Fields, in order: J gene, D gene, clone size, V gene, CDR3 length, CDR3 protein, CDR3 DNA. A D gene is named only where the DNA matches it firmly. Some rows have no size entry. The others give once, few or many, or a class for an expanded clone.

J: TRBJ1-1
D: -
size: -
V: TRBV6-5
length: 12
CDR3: CATSRGYTEAFF
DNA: TGTGCCACCTCCCGGGGTTACACTGAAGCTTTCTTT

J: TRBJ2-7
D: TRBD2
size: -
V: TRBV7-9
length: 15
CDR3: CASSNTGTRAYEQYF
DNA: TGTGCCAGCAGCAATACCGGGACTAGAGCCTACGAGCAGTACTTC

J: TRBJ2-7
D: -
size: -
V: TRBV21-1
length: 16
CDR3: CASSKGLGDGHYEQYF
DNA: TGTGCCAGCAGCAAAGGCCTTGGAGACGGCCACTACGAGCAGTACTTC

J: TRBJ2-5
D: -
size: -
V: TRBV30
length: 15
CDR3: CAWSTMDRGQETQYF
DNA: TGTGCCTGGAGTACTATGGACCGGGGCCAAGAGACCCAGTACTTC

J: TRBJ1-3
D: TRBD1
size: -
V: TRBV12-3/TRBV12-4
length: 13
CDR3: CASRGTGGNTIYF
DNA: TGTGCCAGCAGAGGGACAGGGGGGAACACCATATATTTT

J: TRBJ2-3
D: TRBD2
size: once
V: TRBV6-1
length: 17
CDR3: CASSVLGGRRGTDTQYF
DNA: TGTGCCAGCAGTGTGTTAGGCGGGAGGAGGGGCACAGATACGCAGTATTTT

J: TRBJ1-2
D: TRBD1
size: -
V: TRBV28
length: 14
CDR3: CASRPQGAGGGYTF
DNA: TGTGCCAGCAGACCACAGGGGGCAGGGGGTGGCTACACCTTC

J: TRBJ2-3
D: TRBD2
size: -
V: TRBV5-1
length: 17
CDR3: CASSLSGRASSTDTQYF
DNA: TGCGCCAGCAGCTTAAGCGGGAGGGCCTCTAGCACAGATACGCAGTATTTT

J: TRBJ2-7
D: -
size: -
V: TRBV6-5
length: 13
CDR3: CASRTSTGTEQYF
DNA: TGTGCCAGCAGAACGTCTACGGGGACAGAGCAGTACTTC

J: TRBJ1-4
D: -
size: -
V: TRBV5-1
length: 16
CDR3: CASSLGPGYANEKLFF
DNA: TGCGCCAGCAGCTTGGGCCCGGGGTACGCTAATGAAAAACTGTTTTTT

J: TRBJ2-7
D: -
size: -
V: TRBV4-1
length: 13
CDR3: CASSQGSRAKQYF
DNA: TGCGCCAGCAGCCAAGGCTCCAGGGCCAAGCAGTACTTC

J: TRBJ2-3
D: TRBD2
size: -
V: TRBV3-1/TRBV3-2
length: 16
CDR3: CASSPLAGRGTDTQYF
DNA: TGTGCCAGCAGCCCCTTAGCGGGGAGGGGCACAGATACGCAGTATTTT

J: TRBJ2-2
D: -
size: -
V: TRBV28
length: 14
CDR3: CASSSVLVGGELFF
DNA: TGTGCCAGCAGTTCCGTACTAGTAGGCGGGGAGCTGTTTTTT

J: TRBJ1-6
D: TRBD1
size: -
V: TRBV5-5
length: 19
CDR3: CASSLALYRGLDIHSPLHF
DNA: TGTGCCAGCAGCTTGGCCCTTTACAGGGGCCTCGATATTCATTCACCCCTCCACTTT

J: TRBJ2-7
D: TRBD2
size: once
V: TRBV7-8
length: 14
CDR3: CASSLLAAGYEQYF
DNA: TGTGCCAGCAGCCTCCTAGCGGCGGGCTACGAGCAGTACTTC

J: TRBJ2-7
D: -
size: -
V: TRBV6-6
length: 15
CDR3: CASSPTGTVTYEQYF
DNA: TGTGCCAGCAGTCCAACAGGGACCGTTACCTACGAGCAGTACTTC

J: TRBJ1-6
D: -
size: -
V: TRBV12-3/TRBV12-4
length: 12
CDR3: CASSLPNSPLHF
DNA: TGTGCCAGCAGTTTACCGAATTCACCCCTCCACTTT

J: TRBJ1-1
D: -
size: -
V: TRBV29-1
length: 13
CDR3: CSVGDTTYTEAFF
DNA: TGCAGCGTTGGGGACACTACTTACACTGAAGCTTTCTTT

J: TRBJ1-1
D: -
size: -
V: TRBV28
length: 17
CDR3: CASSQVGWAYVGTEAFF
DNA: TGTGCCAGCAGCCAGGTTGGTTGGGCCTATGTAGGCACTGAAGCTTTCTTT

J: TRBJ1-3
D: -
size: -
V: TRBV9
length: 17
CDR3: CASSAGPTGVSGNTIYF
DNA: TGTGCCAGCAGCGCCGGACCGACAGGTGTCTCTGGAAACACCATATATTTT

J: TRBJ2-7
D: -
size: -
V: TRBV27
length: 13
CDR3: CASSSLGGDEQYF
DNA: TGTGCCAGCAGTTCCCTTGGAGGGGACGAGCAGTACTTC

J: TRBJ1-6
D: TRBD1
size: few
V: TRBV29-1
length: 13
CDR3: CSVGQGYNSPLHF
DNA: TGCAGCGTTGGACAGGGCTATAATTCACCCCTCCACTTT

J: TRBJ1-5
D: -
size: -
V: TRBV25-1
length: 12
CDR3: CASSDGNQPQHF
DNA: TGTGCCAGCAGTGACGGTAACCAGCCCCAGCATTTT

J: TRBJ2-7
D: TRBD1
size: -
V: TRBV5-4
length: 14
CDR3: CASSDHQGVDEQYF
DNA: TGTGCCAGCAGCGATCACCAGGGGGTTGACGAGCAGTACTTC

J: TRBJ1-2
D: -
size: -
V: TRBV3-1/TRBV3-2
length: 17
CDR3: CASSQQGGVKGNYGYTF
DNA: TGTGCCAGCAGCCAACAAGGTGGGGTAAAGGGGAACTATGGCTACACCTTC